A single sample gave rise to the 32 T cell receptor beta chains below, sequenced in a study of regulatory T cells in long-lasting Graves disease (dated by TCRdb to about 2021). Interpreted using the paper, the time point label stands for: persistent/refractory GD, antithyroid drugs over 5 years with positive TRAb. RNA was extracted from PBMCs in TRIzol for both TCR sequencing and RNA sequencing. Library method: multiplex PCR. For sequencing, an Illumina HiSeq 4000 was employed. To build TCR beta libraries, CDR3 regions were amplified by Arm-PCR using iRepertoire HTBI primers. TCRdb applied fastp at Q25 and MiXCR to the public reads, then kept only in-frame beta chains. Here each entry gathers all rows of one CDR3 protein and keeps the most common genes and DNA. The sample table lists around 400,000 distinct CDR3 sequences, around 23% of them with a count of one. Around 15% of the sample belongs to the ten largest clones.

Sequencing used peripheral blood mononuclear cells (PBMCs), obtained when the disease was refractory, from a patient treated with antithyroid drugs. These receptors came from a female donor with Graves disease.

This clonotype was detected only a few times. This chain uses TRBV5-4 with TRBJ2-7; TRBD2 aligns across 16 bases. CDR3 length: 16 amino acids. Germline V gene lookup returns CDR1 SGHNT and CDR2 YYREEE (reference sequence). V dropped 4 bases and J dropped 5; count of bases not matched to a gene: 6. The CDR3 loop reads CASSKGLAGGPNEQYF. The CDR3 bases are TGTGCCAGCAGCAAGGGACTAGCGGGAGGGCCTAACGAGCAGTACTTC.

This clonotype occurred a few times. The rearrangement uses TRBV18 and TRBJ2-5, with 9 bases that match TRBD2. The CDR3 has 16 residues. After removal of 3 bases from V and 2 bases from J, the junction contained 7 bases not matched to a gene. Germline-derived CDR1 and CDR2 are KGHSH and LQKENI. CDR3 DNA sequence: TGTGCCAGCTCACCGACGCTAGCGGGATGGCAAGAGACCCAGTACTTC. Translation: CASSPTLAGWQETQYF.

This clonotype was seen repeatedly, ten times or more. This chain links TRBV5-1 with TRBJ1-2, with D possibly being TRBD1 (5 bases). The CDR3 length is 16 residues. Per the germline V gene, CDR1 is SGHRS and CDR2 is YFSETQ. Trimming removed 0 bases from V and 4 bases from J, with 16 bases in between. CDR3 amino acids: CASSLGDEGITYGYTF. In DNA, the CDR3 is TGCGCCAGCAGCTTGGGGGACGAGGGGATTACCTATGGCTACACCTTC.

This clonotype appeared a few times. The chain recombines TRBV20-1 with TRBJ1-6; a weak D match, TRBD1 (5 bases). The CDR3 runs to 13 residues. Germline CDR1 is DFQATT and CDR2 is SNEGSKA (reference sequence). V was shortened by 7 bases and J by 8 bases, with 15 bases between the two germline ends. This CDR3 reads CSVGDGGDSPLHF. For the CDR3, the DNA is TGCAGTGTCGGGGATGGGGGGGATTCACCCCTCCACTTT.

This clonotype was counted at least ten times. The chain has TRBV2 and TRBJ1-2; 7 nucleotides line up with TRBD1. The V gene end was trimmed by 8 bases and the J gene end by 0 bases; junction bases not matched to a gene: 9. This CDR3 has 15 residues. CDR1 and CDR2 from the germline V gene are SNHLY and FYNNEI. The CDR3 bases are TGTGCCAGCCGAGGGGCAGGGGGTCCTAACTATGGCTACACCTTC. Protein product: CASRGAGGPNYGYTF.

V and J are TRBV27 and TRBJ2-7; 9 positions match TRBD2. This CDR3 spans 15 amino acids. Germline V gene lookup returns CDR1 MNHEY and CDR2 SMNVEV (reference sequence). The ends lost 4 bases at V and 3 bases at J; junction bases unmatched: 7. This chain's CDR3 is CASSSRLAGRYEQYF. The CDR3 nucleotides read TGTGCCAGCAGTTCTCGTCTAGCGGGACGCTACGAGCAGTACTTC.

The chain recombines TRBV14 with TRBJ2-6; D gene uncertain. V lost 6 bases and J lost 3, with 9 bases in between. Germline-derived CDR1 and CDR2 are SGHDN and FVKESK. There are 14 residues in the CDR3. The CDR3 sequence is CASRPVGGANVLTF. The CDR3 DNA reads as TGTGCCAGCAGACCGGTAGGTGGGGCCAACGTCCTGACTTTC.

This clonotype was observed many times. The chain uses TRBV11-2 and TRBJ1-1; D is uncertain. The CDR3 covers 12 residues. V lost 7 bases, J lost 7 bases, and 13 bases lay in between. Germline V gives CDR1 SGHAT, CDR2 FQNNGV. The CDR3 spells CASTIGPNEAFF. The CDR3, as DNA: TGTGCCAGCACCATCGGCCCGAATGAAGCTTTCTTT. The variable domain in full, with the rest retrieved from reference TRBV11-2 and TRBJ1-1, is EAGVAQSPRYKIIEKRQSVAFWCNPISGHATLYWYQQILGQGPKLLIQFQNNGVVDDSQLPKDRFSAERLKGVDSTLKIQPAKLEDSAVYLCASTIGPNEAFFGQGTRLTVV.

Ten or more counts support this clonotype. CDR3 loop: CSASPVTGELFF. CDR3 nucleotide sequence: TGCAGTGCTAGTCCCGTCACCGGGGAGCTGTTTTTT. V gene TRBV20-1 combines with J gene TRBJ2-2; no definite D call. The CDR3 covers 12 residues. Trimming took 3 bases from V and 4 from J, leaving 6 bases between them. Per germline, CDR1 DFQATT and CDR2 SNEGSKA (reference sequence).

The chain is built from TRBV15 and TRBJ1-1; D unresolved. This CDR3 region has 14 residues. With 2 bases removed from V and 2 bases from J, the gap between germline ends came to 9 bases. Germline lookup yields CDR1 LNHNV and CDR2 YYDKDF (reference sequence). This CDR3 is CATSRRAANTEAFF. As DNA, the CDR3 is TGTGCCACCAGCAGAAGAGCGGCCAACACTGAAGCTTTCTTT.

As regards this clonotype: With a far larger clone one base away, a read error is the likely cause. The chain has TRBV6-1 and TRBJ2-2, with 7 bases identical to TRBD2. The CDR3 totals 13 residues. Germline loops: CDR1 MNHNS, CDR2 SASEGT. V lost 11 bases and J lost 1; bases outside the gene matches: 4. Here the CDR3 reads CAGLAVNTGELFF. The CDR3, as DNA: TGTGCCGGGCTAGCGGTGAACACCGGGGAGCTGTTTTTT.

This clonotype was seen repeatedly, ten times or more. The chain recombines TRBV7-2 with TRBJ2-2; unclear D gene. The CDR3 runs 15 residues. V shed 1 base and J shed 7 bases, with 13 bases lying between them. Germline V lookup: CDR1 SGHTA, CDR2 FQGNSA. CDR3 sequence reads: CASSLEGSWIGELFF. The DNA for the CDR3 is TGTGCCAGCAGCTTAGAGGGCTCCTGGATCGGGGAGCTGTTTTTT.

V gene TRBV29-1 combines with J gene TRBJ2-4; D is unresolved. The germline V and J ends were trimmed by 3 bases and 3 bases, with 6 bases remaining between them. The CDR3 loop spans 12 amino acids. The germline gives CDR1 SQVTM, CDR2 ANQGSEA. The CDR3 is CSVDPGKNIQYF. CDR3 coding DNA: TGCAGCGTTGATCCGGGCAAAAACATTCAGTACTTC.

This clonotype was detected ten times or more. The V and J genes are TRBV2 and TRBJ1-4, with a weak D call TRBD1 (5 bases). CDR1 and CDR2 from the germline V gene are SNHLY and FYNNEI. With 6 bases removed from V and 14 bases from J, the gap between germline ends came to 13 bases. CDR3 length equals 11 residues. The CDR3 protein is CASSRDVVLFF. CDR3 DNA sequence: TGTGCCAGCAGCCGGGACGTCGTTCTGTTTTTT.

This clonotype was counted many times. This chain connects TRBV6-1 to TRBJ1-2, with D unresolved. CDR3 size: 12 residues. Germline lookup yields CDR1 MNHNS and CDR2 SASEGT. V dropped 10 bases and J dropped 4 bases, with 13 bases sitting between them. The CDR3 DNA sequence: TGTGCCATCTTTCGCTCGGGCTATGGCTACACCTTC. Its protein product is CAIFRSGYGYTF.

This chain's CDR3 is CASRQAGTENTEAFF. CDR3 sequence (DNA): TGTGCCAGCAGACAAGCGGGGACGGAGAACACTGAAGCTTTCTTT. The chain uses TRBV6-1 and TRBJ1-1, with D possibly being TRBD1 (5 bases). There are 15 residues in the CDR3. Germline V gene data show CDR1 as MNHNS and CDR2 as SASEGT. The germline V and J ends were trimmed by 6 bases and 1 base, with 15 bases remaining between them.

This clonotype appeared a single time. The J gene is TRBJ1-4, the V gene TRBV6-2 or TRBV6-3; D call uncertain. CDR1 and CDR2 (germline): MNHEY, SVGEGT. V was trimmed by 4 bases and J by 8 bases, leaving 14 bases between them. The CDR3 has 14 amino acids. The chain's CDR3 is CASSSVEGSEKLFF. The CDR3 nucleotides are TGTGCCAGCAGTTCGGTGGAGGGTTCGGAAAAACTGTTTTTT.

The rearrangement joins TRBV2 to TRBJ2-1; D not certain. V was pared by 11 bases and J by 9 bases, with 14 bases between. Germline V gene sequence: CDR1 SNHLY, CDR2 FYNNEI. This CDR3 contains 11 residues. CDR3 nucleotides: TGTGCCGTTAAGCGTGGGATTGAGCAGTTCTTC. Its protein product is CAVKRGIEQFF.

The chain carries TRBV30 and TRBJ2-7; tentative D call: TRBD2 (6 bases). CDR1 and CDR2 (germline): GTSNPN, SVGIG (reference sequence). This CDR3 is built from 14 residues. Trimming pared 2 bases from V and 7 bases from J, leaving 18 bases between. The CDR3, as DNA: TGTGCCTGGAGTCCCTTGACGGGAGAAAGTGAGCAGTACTTC. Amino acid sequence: CAWSPLTGESEQYF.

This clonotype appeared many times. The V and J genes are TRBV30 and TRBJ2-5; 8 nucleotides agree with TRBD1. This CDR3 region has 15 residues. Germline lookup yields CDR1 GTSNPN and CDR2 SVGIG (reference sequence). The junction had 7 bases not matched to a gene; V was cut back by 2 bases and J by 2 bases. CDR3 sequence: CAWSYTGGWQETQYF. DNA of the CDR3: TGTGCCTGGAGTTACACAGGGGGTTGGCAAGAGACCCAGTACTTC.

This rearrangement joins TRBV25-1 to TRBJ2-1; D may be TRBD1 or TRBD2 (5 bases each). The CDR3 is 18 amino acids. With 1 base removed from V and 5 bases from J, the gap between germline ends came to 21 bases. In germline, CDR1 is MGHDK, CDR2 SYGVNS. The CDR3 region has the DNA TGTGCCAGCAGTGAATTTTTCAGAGGGCAGGGCTTTGACAATGAGCAGTTCTTC. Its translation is CASSEFFRGQGFDNEQFF.

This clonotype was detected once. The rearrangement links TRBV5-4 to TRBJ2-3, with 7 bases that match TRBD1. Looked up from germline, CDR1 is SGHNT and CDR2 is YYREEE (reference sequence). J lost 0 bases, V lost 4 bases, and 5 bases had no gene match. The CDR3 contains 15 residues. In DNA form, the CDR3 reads TGTGCCAGCAGCAGGAAGACAGGGAGCACAGATACGCAGTATTTT. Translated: CASSRKTGSTDTQYF.

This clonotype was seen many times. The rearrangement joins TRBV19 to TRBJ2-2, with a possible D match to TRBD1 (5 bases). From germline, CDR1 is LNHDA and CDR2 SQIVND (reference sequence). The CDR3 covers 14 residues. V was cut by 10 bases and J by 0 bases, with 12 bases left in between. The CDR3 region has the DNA TGTGCCACACACAGGAATCCGAACACCGGGGAGCTGTTTTTT. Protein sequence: CATHRNPNTGELFF.

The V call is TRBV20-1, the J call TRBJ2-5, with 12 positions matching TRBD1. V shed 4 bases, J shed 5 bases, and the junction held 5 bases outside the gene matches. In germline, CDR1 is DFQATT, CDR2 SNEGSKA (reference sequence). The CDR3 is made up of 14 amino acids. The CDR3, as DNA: TGCAGTGCTATCGGGACAGGGGGCCAGGAGACCCAGTACTTC. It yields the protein CSAIGTGGQETQYF.

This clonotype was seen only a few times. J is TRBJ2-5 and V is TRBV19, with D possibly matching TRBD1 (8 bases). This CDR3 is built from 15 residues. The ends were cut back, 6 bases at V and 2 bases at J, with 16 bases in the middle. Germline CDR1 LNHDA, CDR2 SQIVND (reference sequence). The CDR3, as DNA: TGTGCCAGTAGCGCGGGGGACAGGAGGCAAGAGACCCAGTACTTC. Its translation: CASSAGDRRQETQYF.

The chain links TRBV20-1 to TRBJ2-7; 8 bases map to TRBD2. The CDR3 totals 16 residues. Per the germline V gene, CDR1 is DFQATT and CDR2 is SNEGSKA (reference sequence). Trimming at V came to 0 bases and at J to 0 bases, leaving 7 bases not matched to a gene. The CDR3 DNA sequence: TGCAGTGCTAGAGATCCCCTAGCGGGCAGCTCCTACGAGCAGTACTTC. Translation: CSARDPLAGSSYEQYF.

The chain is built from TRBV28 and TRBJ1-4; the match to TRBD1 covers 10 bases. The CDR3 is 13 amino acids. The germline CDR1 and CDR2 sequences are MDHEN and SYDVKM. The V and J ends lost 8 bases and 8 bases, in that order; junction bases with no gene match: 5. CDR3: CASWDRGWEKLFF. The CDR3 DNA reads TGTGCCAGCTGGGACAGGGGTTGGGAAAAACTGTTTTTT.

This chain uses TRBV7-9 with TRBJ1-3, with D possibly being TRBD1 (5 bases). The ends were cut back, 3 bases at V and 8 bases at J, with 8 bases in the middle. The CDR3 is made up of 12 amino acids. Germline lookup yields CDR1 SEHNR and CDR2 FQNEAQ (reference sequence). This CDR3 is CASSFGDDTIYF. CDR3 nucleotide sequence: TGTGCCAGCAGCTTCGGGGACGACACCATATATTTT.

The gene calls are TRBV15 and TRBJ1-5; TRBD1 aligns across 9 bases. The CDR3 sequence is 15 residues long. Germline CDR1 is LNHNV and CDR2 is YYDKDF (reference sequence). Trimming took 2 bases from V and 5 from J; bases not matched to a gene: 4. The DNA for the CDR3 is TGTGCCACCAGCAGACTGGGACAGGGTGATCAGCCCCAGCATTTT. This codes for CATSRLGQGDQPQHF.

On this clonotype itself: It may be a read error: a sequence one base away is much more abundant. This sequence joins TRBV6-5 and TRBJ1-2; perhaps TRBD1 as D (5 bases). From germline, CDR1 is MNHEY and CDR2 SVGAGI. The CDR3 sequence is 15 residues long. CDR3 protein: CASSYSQGPRDGHTF. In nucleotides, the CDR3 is TGTGCCAGCAGTTACTCGCAGGGCCCACGGGATGGCCACACCTTC.

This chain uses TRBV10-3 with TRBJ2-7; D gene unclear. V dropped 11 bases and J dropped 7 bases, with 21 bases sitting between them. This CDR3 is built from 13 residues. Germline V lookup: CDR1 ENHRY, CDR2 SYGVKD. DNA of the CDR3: TGTGCCGTCGCCGGCCACCTCTTGGGGGAGCAGTACTTC. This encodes CAVAGHLLGEQYF.

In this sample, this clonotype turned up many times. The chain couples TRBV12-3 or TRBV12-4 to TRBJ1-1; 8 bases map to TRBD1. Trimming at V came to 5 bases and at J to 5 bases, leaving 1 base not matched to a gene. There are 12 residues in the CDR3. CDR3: CASSRTGTEAFF. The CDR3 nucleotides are TGTGCCAGCAGTAGGACAGGGACTGAAGCTTTCTTT.